Below are 15 T cell receptor beta chains sequenced from a single sample in a study of blood T cell repertoires in COVID-19. Sequencing was performed with immunoSEQ multiplex PCR; in TCRdb, only in-frame clones are kept and a portion is missing. The sample consists of under 85,000 clones, around four fifths of them appearing once. The source material was peripheral blood. Receptors originate from an elderly man with active or convalescent COVID-19.

The chain has TRBV11-3 and TRBJ2-3; TRBD2 matches at 15 bases. The CDR3 runs 17 residues. V was clipped by 2 bases and J by 5 bases; unmatched bases: 5. Germline loops: CDR1 SGHNT, CDR2 YENEEA. The CDR3 here is CASSLRTSGGAGDTQYF. CDR3 DNA: TGTGCCAGCAGCTTACGGACTAGCGGGGGGGCTGGAGATACGCAGTATTTT.

The chain has TRBV6-5 and TRBJ1-2, with 7 bases that match TRBD1. This CDR3 is 13 amino acids long. The V segment lost 4 bases and the J segment 8 bases; nucleotides outside the gene matches: 7. Germline V gene data show CDR1 as MNHEY and CDR2 as SVGAGI. Here the CDR3 reads CASSSTGERGYTF. The CDR3 DNA reads as TGTGCCAGCAGTTCTACAGGGGAACGGGGCTACACCTTC.

The count of this clone is one. CDR3 in amino acids: CASKGAGSAGELFF. CDR3 in DNA: TGTGCCAGCAAGGGGGCAGGGTCGGCCGGGGAGCTGTTTTTT. The J gene is TRBJ2-2, the V gene TRBV28, with 7 nucleotides matching TRBD1. J was trimmed by 6 bases and V by 7 bases; bases with no gene match: 8. The CDR3 extends over 14 amino acids. From germline, CDR1 is MDHEN and CDR2 SYDVKM. Based on the CDR3 plus reference TRBV28 and TRBJ2-2, the full variable domain is DVKVTQSSRYLVKRTGEKVFLECVQDMDHENMFWYRQDPGLGLRLIYFSYDVKMKEKGDIPEGYSVSREKKERFSLILESASTNQTSMYLCASKGAGSAGELFFGEGSRLTVL.

The J gene is TRBJ1-1, the V gene TRBV9; D is unresolved. The CDR3 spans 14 residues. Germline CDR1 and CDR2: SGDLS and YYNGEE. V was shortened by 1 base and J by 1 base, with 8 bases between the two germline ends. The DNA of the CDR3 is TGTGCCAGCAGCGTACAGGCGTCGAACACTGAAGCTTTCTTT. Translation gives CASSVQASNTEAFF.

The chain combines TRBV6-4 with TRBJ2-3, with TRBD2 matching 11 bases. V was clipped by 9 bases and J by 6 bases; unmatched bases: 5. The CDR3 consists of 13 residues. Germline V gene data show CDR1 as MRHNA and CDR2 as SNTAGT. DNA of the CDR3: TGTGCCAGTCAGCTAGCGGGGGGTGATACGCAGTATTTT. It codes for CASQLAGGDTQYF.

The chain recombines TRBV5-6 with TRBJ2-2, with D perhaps matching TRBD1 (6 bases). The CDR3 has 16 amino acids. V was shortened by 4 bases and J by 4 bases, with 17 bases between the two germline ends. In germline, CDR1 is SGHDT, CDR2 YYEEEE. The CDR3: CASSPVAAGVTGELFF. The CDR3 DNA is TGTGCCAGCAGCCCGGTTGCGGCAGGGGTCACCGGGGAGCTGTTTTTT.

This chain connects TRBV7-6 to TRBJ2-6; no clear D. Deletions cut 4 bases from V and 2 bases from J, with 6 bases between. Germline V gives CDR1 SGHVS, CDR2 FNYEAQ. This CDR3 is 14 amino acids long. CDR3 sequence reads: CASSSQTGANVLTF. DNA of the CDR3: TGTGCCAGCAGCTCCCAAACTGGGGCCAACGTCCTGACTTTC.

In this sample, this clone turned up a few times. V gene TRBV10-3 combines with J gene TRBJ2-7; 14 bases align to TRBD2. This CDR3 has 16 amino acids. Germline V gene data show CDR1 as ENHRY and CDR2 as SYGVKD. The ends lost 2 bases at V and 4 bases at J; junction bases unmatched: 4. CDR3 bases: TGTGCCATCAGTGAGGCCGGGACTAGCGGGAGTTACGAGCAGTACTTC. Translation: CAISEAGTSGSYEQYF.

The gene calls are TRBV6-1 and TRBJ2-7; 9 bases agree with TRBD1. CDR3 length equals 15 residues. After removal of 3 bases from V and 4 bases from J, the junction contained 7 bases not matched to a gene. The germline gives CDR1 MNHNS, CDR2 SASEGT. CDR3: CASSEAPGQGYEQYF. The DNA for the CDR3 is TGTGCCAGCAGTGAGGCCCCGGGACAGGGTTACGAGCAGTACTTC.

V usage is TRBV29-1 and J usage is TRBJ1-1, with 10 bases that match TRBD1. The germline CDR1 and CDR2 sequences are SQVTM and ANQGSEA. The CDR3 totals 12 residues. V lost 6 bases and J lost 6; bases outside the gene matches: 4. The CDR3 region is CSVGTGVPEAFF. Here the CDR3 DNA reads TGCAGCGTGGGGACAGGGGTCCCTGAAGCTTTCTTT.

The J gene is TRBJ1-2, the V gene TRBV5-6, with TRBD1 matching 8 bases. Per the germline V gene, CDR1 is SGHDT and CDR2 is YYEEEE. CDR3 length: 15 amino acids. Trimming took 3 bases from V and 8 from J; bases not matched to a gene: 12. The CDR3, as DNA: TGTGCCAGCAGCTACCGACAGGGGACAGTAGTGGGCTACACCTTC. Amino acids: CASSYRQGTVVGYTF.

The rearrangement joins TRBV3-1 (or the pseudogene TRBV3-2) to TRBJ1-2, with D uncertain. With 4 bases removed from V and 2 bases from J, the gap between germline ends came to 11 bases. Per germline, CDR1 LGHDT and CDR2 YNNKEL (reference sequence). The CDR3 contains 14 residues. CDR3 nucleotides: TGTGCCAGCAGCCGACATGATTTAAACTATGGCTACACCTTC. It is translated as CASSRHDLNYGYTF.

In this sample, this clone turned up once. The genes are TRBV6-1 and TRBJ2-7; D is unclear. Germline V lookup: CDR1 MNHNS, CDR2 SASEGT. The CDR3 has 13 amino acids. Trimming removed 3 bases from V and 5 bases from J, with 11 bases in between. CDR3 region: CASSELSLHEQYF. The CDR3 nucleotides are TGTGCCAGCAGTGAGCTTAGTCTCCACGAGCAGTACTTC.

The chain has TRBV5-6 and TRBJ2-7; TRBD2 aligns across 7 bases. The CDR3 is 16 residues long. The germline V gene encodes CDR1 SGHDT and CDR2 YYEEEE. V was clipped by 4 bases and J by 2 bases; unmatched bases: 12. The CDR3: CASSPVGGEATYEQYF. CDR3 DNA: TGTGCCAGCAGCCCGGTGGGGGGGGAAGCGACCTACGAGCAGTACTTC.

This chain links TRBV11-2 with TRBJ1-2; 8 bases fit TRBD1. Germline-derived CDR1 and CDR2 are SGHAT and FQNNGV. The CDR3 has 13 amino acids. Trimming at V came to 5 bases and at J to 2 bases, leaving 1 base not matched to a gene. CDR3 DNA: TGTGCCAGCAGCCCAGGGGGCAACTATGGCTACACCTTC. Its translation is CASSPGGNYGYTF.